The rows below give T cell receptor beta chains drawn from one sample of a study of T cells in Graves' hyperthyroidism and ophthalmopathy. TCRdb fed the multiplex PCR reads into MiXCR, producing one record per CDR3 protein. This table holds about 520,000 distinct CDR3 sequences, around 22% found once. The sample consisted of blood. These receptors all stem from a woman under 40 with Graves' ophthalmopathy. CDR3s include the opening cysteine and the closing phenylalanine or tryptophan. The D gene is left open where the match is weak. Some rows mark clone size as missing; the rest say once, few, many or name a class of expanded clone.

clone size	V gene	D gene	J gene	CDR3 protein	CDR3 DNA
.	TRBV28	.	TRBJ1-5	CASSPPPDRRNQPQHF	TGTGCCAGCAGTCCGCCCCCAGACAGACGCAATCAGCCCCAGCATTTT
many	TRBV9	.	TRBJ1-1	CASSPVGQVVHTEAFF	TGTGCCAGCAGCCCAGTGGGACAAGTCGTTCACACTGAAGCTTTCTTT
many	TRBV30	.	TRBJ1-2	CAWSRQTINYGYTF	TGTGCCTGGAGTCGGCAGACCATTAACTATGGCTACACCTTC
many	TRBV25-1	TRBD1	TRBJ1-2	CASSEPGQGANYGYTF	TGTGCCAGCAGTGAACCTGGACAGGGGGCGAACTATGGCTACACCTTC
many	TRBV6-2/TRBV6-3	.	TRBJ1-5	CASSPTEYNQPQHF	TGTGCCAGCAGCCCGACAGAATACAATCAGCCCCAGCATTTT
many	TRBV6-5	.	TRBJ1-1	CASSYNTMSHDTEAFF	TGTGCCAGCAGTTATAACACCATGTCACACGACACTGAAGCTTTCTTT
many	TRBV20-1	.	TRBJ2-7	CSAPRQVGGEQYF	TGCAGTGCCCCAAGACAGGTCGGAGGCGAGCAGTACTTC
.	TRBV12-3/TRBV12-4	.	TRBJ1-5	CASSLQGRQPQHF	TGTGCCAGCAGTTTACAGGGTCGGCAGCCCCAGCATTTT
many	TRBV11-2	.	TRBJ2-5	CASSLGLVGETQYF	TGTGCCAGCAGCTTAGGACTAGTCGGGGAGACCCAGTACTTC
many	TRBV7-9	.	TRBJ1-1	CASSLYVSGDTEAFF	TGTGCCAGCAGCTTATATGTCTCCGGGGACACTGAAGCTTTCTTT
.	TRBV7-6	TRBD1	TRBJ2-7	CASSLQTGGGYEQYF	TGTGCCAGCAGCTTGCAGACAGGGGGCGGCTACGAGCAGTACTTC
many	TRBV4-1	TRBD1	TRBJ2-5	CASSQRRLGQADSGGQYF	TGCGCCAGCAGCCAAAGACGGCTAGGACAGGCTGATTCCGGTGGCCAGTACTTC
many	TRBV7-8	.	TRBJ2-7	CASSLGQYSYEQYF	TGTGCCAGCAGCTTAGGCCAGTACTCCTACGAGCAGTACTTC
once	TRBV15	.	TRBJ2-7	CATSPDASYEQYF	TGTGCCACCAGCCCCGACGCGTCCTACGAGCAGTACTTC
many	TRBV10-1	.	TRBJ2-3	CASSEQGMETQYF	TGCGCCAGCAGTGAGCAGGGGATGGAAACGCAGTATTTT
many	TRBV19	TRBD1	TRBJ1-1	CASRGQGGTEAFF	TGTGCCAGTAGAGGACAGGGGGGCACTGAAGCTTTCTTT
.	TRBV12-3/TRBV12-4	.	TRBJ2-7	CASSFGPGYEQYF	TGTGCCAGCAGTTTCGGACCAGGCTACGAGCAGTACTTC
.	TRBV5-1	.	TRBJ2-5	CASSPTVIPQETQYF	TGCGCCAGCAGCCCGACGGTGATCCCTCAGGAGACCCAGTACTTC